This record looks at one T cell receptor beta chain sequence and its context. Enrolment of Seattle patients took place during active infection, and they were followed longitudinally. J was trimmed by 0 bases and V by 5 bases; bases with no gene match: 9. The germline CDR1 and CDR2 sequences are MDHEN and SYDVKM. This CDR3 is 19 amino acids long. Per the study methods: Researchers report that nucleated cell counts were estimated from reference gene primer amplification. Libraries were prepared by immunoSEQ multiplex PCR; TCRdb keeps only in-frame clonotypes and omits some of them. The V and J calls and the clone size are those of that table, but D and trimming were determined from the DNA. The data contain around 210,000 clones, 85% of them singletons. The data derive from a study of blood T cell repertoires in COVID-19. On the study more broadly: Samples taken during acute and convalescent COVID-19 were collected in the United States, Italy and Spain. PBMCs, B-cell-depleted T cells, or T cells were the source of the cDNA or gDNA that made up the material.

What was sequenced was peripheral blood. The V call is TRBV28, the J call TRBJ2-1; TRBD2 aligns across 14 bases. The clonotype comes from a man aged 50 to 60 with COVID-19, enrolled during active disease. Here the CDR3 reads CASSPPGLAGVGSYNEQFF. CDR3 bases: TGTGCCAGCAGTCCCCCGGGACTAGCGGGGGTGGGCTCCTACAATGAGCAGTTCTTC. The complete variable domain, with remaining parts taken from reference TRBV28 and TRBJ2-1, reads DVKVTQSSRYLVKRTGEKVFLECVQDMDHENMFWYRQDPGLGLRLIYFSYDVKMKEKGDIPEGYSVSREKKERFSLILESASTNQTSMYLCASSPPGLAGVGSYNEQFFGPGTRLTVL.